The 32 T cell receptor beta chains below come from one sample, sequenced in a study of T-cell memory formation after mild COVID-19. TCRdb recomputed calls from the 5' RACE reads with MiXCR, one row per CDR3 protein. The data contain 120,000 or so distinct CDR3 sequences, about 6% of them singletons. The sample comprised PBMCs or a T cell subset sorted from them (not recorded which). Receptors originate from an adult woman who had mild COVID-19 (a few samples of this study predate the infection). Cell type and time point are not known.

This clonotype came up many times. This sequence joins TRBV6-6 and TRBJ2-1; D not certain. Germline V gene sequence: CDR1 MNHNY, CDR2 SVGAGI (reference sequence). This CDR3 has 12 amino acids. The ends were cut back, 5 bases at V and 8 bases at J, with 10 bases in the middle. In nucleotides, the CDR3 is TGTGCCAGCAGTCCCGGACGCTATGAGCAGTTCTTC. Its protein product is CASSPGRYEQFF.

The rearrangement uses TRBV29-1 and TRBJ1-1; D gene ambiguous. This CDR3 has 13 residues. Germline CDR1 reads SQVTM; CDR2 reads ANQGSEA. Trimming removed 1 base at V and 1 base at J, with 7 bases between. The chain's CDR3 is CSVEGRGNTEAFF. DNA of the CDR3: TGCAGCGTTGAAGGCCGGGGGAACACTGAAGCTTTCTTT.

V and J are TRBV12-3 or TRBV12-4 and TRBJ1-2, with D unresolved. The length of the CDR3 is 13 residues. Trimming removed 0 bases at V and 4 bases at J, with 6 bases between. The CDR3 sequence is CASSLAGSYGYTF. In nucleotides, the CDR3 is TGTGCCAGCAGTTTAGCAGGGTCCTATGGCTACACCTTC.

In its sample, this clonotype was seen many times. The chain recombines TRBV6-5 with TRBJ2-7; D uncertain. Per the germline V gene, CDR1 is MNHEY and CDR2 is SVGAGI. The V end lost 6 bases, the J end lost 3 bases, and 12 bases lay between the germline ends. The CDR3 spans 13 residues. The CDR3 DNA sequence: TGTGCCAGCAGGCTGACTGTAAACTACGAGCAGTACTTC. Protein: CASRLTVNYEQYF.

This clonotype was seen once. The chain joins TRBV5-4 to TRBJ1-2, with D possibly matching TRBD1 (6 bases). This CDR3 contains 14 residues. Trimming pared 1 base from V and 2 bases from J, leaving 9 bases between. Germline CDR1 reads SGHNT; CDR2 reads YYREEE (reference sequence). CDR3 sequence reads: CASSLWQGNYGYTF. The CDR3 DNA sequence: TGTGCCAGCAGCTTGTGGCAGGGGAACTATGGCTACACCTTC. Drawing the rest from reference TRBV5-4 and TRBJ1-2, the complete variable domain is ETGVTQSPTHLIKTRGQQVTLRCSSQSGHNTVSWYQQALGQGPQFIFQYYREEENGRGNFPPRFSGLQFPNYSSELNVNALELDDSALYLCASSLWQGNYGYTFGSGTRLTVV.

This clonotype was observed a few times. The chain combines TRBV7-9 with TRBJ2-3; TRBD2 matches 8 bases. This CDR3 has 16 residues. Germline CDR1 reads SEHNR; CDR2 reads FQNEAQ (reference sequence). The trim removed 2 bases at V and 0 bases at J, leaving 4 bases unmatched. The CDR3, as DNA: TGTGCCAGCAGCTTATTTAGCGGGAAAAGCACAGATACGCAGTATTTT. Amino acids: CASSLFSGKSTDTQYF. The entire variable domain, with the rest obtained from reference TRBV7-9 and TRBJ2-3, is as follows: DTGVSQNPRHKITKRGQNVTFRCDPISEHNRLYWYRQTLGQGPEFLTYFQNEAQLEKSRLLSDRFSAERPKGSFSTLEIQRTEQGDSAMYLCASSLFSGKSTDTQYFGPGTRLTVL.

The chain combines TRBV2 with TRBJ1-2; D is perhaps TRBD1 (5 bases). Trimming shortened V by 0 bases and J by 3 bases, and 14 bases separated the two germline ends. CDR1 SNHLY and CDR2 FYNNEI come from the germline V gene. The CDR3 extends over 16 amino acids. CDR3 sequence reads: CASSEASGLGDYGYTF. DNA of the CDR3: TGTGCCAGCAGTGAAGCGTCGGGATTGGGGGACTATGGCTACACCTTC.

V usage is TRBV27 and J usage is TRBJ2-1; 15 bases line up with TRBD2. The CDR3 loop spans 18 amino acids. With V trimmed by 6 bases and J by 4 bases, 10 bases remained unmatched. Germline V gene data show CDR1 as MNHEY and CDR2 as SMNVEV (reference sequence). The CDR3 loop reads CASSPQGTSGGPYNEQFF. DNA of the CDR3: TGTGCCAGCAGCCCCCAAGGGACTAGCGGGGGGCCTTACAATGAGCAGTTCTTC.

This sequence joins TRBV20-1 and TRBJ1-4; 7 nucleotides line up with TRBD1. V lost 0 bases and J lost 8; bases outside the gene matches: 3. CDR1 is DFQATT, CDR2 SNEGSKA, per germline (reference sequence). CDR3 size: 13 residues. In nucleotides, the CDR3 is TGCAGTGCTAGAGATGGGACAGTAGAAAAACTGTTTTTT. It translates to CSARDGTVEKLFF.

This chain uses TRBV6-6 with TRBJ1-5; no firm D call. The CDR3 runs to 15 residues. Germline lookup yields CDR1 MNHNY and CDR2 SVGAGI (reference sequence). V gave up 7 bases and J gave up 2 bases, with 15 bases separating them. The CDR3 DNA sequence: TGTGCCAGCACCCCCGAGGGCTGGGGCAATCAGCCCCAGCATTTT. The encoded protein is CASTPEGWGNQPQHF.

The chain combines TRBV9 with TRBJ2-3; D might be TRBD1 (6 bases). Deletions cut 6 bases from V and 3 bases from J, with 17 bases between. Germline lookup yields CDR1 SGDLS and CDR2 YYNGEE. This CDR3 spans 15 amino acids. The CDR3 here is CASNLQGVGTDTQYF. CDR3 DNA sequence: TGTGCCAGCAACTTACAGGGTGTGGGGACAGATACGCAGTATTTT.

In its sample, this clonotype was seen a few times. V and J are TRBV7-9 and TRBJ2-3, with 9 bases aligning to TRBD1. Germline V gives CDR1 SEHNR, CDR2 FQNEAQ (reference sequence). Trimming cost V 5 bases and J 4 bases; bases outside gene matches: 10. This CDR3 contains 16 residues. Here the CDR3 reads CASSAPGQGWADTQYF. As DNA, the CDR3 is TGTGCCAGCAGCGCACCGGGACAGGGTTGGGCAGATACGCAGTATTTT.

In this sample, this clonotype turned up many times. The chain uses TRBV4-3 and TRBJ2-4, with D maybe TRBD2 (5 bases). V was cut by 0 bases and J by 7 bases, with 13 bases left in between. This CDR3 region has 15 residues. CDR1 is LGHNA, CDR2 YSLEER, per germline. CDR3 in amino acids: CASSQDGRIPNIQYF. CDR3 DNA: TGCGCCAGCAGCCAAGATGGGAGAATACCGAACATTCAGTACTTC.

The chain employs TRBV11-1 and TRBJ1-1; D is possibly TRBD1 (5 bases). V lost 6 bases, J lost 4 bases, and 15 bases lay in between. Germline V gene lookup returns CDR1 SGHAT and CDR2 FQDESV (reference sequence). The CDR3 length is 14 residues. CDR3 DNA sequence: TGTGCCAGCAGTTCTCAGGGCGTTGTCACTGAAGCTTTCTTT. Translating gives CASSSQGVVTEAFF.

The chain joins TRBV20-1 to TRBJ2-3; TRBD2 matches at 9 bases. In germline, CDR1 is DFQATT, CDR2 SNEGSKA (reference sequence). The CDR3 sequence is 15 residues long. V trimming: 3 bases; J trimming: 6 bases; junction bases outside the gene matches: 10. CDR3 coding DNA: TGCAGTGCTAGGATAGCGGGCGCGGGAGGGGATACGCAGTATTTT. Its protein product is CSARIAGAGGDTQYF.

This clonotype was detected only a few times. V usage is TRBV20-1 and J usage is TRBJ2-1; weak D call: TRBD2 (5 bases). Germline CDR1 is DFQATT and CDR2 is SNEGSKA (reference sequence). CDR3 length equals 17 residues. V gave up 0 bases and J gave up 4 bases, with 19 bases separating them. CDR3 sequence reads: CSARDLGGGSLYNEQFF. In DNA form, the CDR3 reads TGCAGTGCTAGAGATCTGGGCGGTGGGAGCCTTTACAATGAGCAGTTCTTC.

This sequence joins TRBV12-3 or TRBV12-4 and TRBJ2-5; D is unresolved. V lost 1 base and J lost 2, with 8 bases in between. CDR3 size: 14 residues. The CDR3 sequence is CASSLVGKQETQYF. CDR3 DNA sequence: TGTGCCAGCAGTTTAGTAGGGAAGCAAGAGACCCAGTACTTC.

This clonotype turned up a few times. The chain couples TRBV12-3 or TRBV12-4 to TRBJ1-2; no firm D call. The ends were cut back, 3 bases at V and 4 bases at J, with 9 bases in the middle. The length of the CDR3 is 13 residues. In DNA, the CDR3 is TGTGCCAGCAGTTTGTGGCAGGCCTATGGCTACACCTTC. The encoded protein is CASSLWQAYGYTF.

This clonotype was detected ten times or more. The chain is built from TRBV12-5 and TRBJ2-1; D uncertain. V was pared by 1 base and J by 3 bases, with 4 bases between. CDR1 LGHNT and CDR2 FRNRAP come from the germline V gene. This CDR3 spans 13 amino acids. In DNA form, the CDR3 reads TGTGCTAGTGGTTTGGATGGCTACAATGAGCAGTTCTTC. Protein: CASGLDGYNEQFF.

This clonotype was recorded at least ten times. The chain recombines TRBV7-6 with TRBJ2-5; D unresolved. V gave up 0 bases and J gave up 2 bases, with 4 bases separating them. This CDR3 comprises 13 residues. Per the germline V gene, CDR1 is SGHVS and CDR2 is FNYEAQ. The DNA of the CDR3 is TGTGCCAGCAGCTTAGCTCGACAAGAGACCCAGTACTTC. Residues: CASSLARQETQYF.

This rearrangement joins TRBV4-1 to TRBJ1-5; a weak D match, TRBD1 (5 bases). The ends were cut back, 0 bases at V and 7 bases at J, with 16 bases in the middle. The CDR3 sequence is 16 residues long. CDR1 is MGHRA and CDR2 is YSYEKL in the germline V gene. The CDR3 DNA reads TGCGCCAGCAGCCAAGATCGGGGCCCAATGGGGCAGCCCCAGCATTTT. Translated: CASSQDRGPMGQPQHF.

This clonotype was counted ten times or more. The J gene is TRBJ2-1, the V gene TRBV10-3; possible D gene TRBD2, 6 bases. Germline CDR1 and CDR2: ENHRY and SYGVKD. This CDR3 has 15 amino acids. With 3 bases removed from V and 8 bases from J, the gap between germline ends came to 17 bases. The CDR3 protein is CAISDGGGSFDEQFF. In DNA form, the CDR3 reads TGTGCCATCAGTGACGGTGGGGGGAGCTTCGATGAGCAGTTCTTC.

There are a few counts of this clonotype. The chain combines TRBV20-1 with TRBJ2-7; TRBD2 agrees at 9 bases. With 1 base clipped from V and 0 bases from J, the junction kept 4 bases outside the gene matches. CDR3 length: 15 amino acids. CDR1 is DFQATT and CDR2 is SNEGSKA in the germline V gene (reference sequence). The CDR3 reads CSARVLAGPSYEQYF. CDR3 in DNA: TGCAGTGCTAGAGTACTAGCGGGTCCCTCCTACGAGCAGTACTTC.

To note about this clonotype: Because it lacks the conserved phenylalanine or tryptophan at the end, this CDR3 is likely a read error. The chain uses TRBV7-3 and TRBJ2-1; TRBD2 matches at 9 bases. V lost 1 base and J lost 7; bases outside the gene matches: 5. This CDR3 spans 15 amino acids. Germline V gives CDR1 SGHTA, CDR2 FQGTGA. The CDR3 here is CASSLRAGGPNEQFL. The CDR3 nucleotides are TGTGCCAGCAGCTTAAGGGCGGGAGGGCCTAATGAGCAGTTCTTA.

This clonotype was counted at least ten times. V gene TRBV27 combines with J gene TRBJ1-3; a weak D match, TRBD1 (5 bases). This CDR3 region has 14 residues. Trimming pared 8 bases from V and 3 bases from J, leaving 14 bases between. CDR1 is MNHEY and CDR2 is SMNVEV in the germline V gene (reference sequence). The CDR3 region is CASRPGGGGNTIYF. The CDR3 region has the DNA TGTGCCAGCCGACCCGGGGGAGGTGGAAACACCATATATTTT.

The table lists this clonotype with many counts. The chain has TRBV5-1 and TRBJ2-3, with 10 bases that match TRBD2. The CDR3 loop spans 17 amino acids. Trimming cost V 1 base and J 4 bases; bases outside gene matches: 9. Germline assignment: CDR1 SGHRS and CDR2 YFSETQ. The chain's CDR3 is CASSLRLAGGTPDTQYF. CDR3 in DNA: TGCGCCAGCAGCTTGCGGTTAGCGGGGGGTACCCCAGATACGCAGTATTTT.

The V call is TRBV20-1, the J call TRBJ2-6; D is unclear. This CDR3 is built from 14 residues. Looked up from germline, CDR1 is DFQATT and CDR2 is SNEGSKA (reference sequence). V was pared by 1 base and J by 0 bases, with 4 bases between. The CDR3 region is CSARVGSGANVLTF. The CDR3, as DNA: TGCAGTGCTAGAGTTGGCTCTGGGGCCAACGTCCTGACTTTC.

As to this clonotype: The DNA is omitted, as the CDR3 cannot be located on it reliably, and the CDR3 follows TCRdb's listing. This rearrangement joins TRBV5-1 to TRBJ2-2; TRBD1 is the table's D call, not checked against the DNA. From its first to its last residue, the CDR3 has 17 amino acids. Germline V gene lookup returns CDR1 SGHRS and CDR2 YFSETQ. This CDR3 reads CASRPAGTQNTGELFFF.

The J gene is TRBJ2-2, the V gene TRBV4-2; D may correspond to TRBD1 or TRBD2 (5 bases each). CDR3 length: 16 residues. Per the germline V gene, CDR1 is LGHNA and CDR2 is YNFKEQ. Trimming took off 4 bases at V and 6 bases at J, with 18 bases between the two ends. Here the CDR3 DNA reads TGTGCCAGCAGCCCCAACCCCGAGGGGAGCGCCGGGGAGCTGTTTTTT. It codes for CASSPNPEGSAGELFF.

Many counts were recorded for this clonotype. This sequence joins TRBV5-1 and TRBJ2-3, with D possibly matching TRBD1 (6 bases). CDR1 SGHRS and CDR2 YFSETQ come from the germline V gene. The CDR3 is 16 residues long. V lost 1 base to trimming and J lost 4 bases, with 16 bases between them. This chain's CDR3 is CASSLNRARESDTQYF. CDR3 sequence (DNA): TGCGCCAGCAGCTTGAACAGGGCGAGGGAGTCAGATACGCAGTATTTT.

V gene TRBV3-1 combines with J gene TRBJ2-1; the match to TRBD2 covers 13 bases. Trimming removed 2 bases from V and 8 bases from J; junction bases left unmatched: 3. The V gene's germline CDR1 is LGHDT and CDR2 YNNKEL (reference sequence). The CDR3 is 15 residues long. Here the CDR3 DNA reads TGTGCCAGCAGCCAACCGGGACTAGCGGGGTATGAGCAGTTCTTC. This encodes CASSQPGLAGYEQFF.

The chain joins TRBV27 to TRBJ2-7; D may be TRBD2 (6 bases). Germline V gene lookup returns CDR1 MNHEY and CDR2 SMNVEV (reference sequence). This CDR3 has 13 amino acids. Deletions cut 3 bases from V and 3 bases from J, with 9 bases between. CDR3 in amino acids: CASSLGLFYEQYF. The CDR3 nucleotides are TGTGCCAGCAGTTTGGGACTTTTCTACGAGCAGTACTTC.